The sequence of this TCR beta chain was determined in a study of metastatic and nonmetastatic thyroid tumors. Study in general: The authors compared repertoires across blood and tumor or nodule tissue from malignant and benign thyroid patients.

From the PCR reads, TCRdb re-called clones with MiXCR. The sample holds thousands of clones, about 32% seen once. The CDR3 length is 13 residues. The V gene end was trimmed by 11 bases and the J gene end by 5 bases; junction bases not matched to a gene: 8. Germline V gene sequence: CDR1 MNHNS, CDR2 SASEGT. Ahead of thyroid surgery, no patient had received treatment of any kind. This TCR was recovered from a female donor with papillary thyroid cancer or a benign thyroid nodule (not recorded which). Some clones in this sample may be carry-over from other donors' samples. Sequenced: adjacent normal tissue. The rearrangement links TRBV6-1 to TRBJ2-2, with TRBD1 matching 7 bases. The DNA for the CDR3 is TGTGCCGTACAGGGGACCTTAACCGGGGAGCTGTTTTTT. This codes for CAVQGTLTGELFF.